These T cell receptor beta chains were read from a single sample in a study of blood T cell repertoires in COVID-19. Produced via immunoSEQ multiplex PCR; TCRdb's table is partial and in-frame only. The data show 200,000 to 250,000 clones, with approximately 83% seen just once and 3% to 4% held by the top ten. Specimen: PBMCs or T cells enriched from blood (not recorded which). The receptors were gathered from a woman aged 60-70 years who had recovered from COVID-19. The CDR3 runs from the conserved cysteine through the conserved F or W. Fields, in order: V gene, J gene, D gene, clone size, CDR3 DNA, CDR3 protein. A D gene is named only where the DNA matches it firmly. Rows give clone size only sometimes, using once, few, many, or a class for an expanded clone.

V gene: TRBV6-5
J gene: TRBJ2-4
D gene: TRBD1
clone size: NA
CDR3 DNA: TGTGCCAGCAGACCGGACAGGGGGCGCAGAAACATTCAGTACTTC
CDR3 protein: CASRPDRGRRNIQYF

V gene: TRBV29-1
J gene: TRBJ1-2
D gene: TRBD1
clone size: NA
CDR3 DNA: TGCAGCGTGGCCCCGACAGGGAACAACTATGGCTACACCTTC
CDR3 protein: CSVAPTGNNYGYTF

V gene: TRBV27
J gene: TRBJ1-1
D gene: NA
clone size: NA
CDR3 DNA: TGTGCCAGCAGTTCCAGGTTTCTGAGCACTGAAGCTTTCTTT
CDR3 protein: CASSSRFLSTEAFF

V gene: TRBV2
J gene: TRBJ1-5
D gene: NA
clone size: NA
CDR3 DNA: TGTGCCAGCAGTGGGGGGCCCCGTCAGCCCCAGCATTTT
CDR3 protein: CASSGGPRQPQHF

V gene: TRBV12-3/TRBV12-4
J gene: TRBJ1-2
D gene: NA
clone size: NA
CDR3 DNA: TGTGCCAGCAGTTGGGAATCCAGGGGTGGCTACACCTTC
CDR3 protein: CASSWESRGGYTF

V gene: TRBV10-3
J gene: TRBJ2-1
D gene: TRBD2
clone size: NA
CDR3 DNA: TGTGCCATCAGTGCAAAGGTTGTAGCGGGTAATGAGCAGTTCTTC
CDR3 protein: CAISAKVVAGNEQFF

V gene: TRBV7-3
J gene: TRBJ2-5
D gene: TRBD2
clone size: NA
CDR3 DNA: TGTGCCAGCAGCCAGAGCGGGGGGGCAGTGGAGACCCAGTACTTC
CDR3 protein: CASSQSGGAVETQYF

V gene: TRBV11-1
J gene: TRBJ2-1
D gene: TRBD1
clone size: NA
CDR3 DNA: TGTGCCAGCAGCAGCCGGGACAGGGGGCCTGAGCAGTTCTTC
CDR3 protein: CASSSRDRGPEQFF

V gene: TRBV11-3
J gene: TRBJ1-6
D gene: NA
clone size: NA
CDR3 DNA: TGTGCCAGCAGCTTAGGAGGGTACGAATCACCCCTCCACTTT
CDR3 protein: CASSLGGYESPLHF

V gene: TRBV27
J gene: TRBJ1-4
D gene: NA
clone size: NA
CDR3 DNA: TGTGCCAGCAGTTTCACAGGGTTTGTTGGCTCGACTAATGAAAAACTGTTTTTT
CDR3 protein: CASSFTGFVGSTNEKLFF

V gene: TRBV5-1
J gene: TRBJ2-2
D gene: TRBD1
clone size: NA
CDR3 DNA: TGCGCCAGCAGCTCCAACTCGGGACAGGTGAACACCGGGGAGCTGTTTTTT
CDR3 protein: CASSSNSGQVNTGELFF

V gene: TRBV7-6
J gene: TRBJ1-1
D gene: TRBD1
clone size: NA
CDR3 DNA: TGTGCCAGCAGCCTCGGACCTACAGGGGATGCTTTCTTT
CDR3 protein: CASSLGPTGDAFF

V gene: TRBV20-1
J gene: TRBJ1-1
D gene: NA
clone size: NA
CDR3 DNA: TGCAGTGCTCCAGACACTGAAGCTTTCTTT
CDR3 protein: CSAPDTEAFF

V gene: TRBV7-3
J gene: TRBJ1-1
D gene: TRBD1
clone size: few
CDR3 DNA: TGTGCCAGCAGCTTATACAGGGGAATCACTGAAGCTTTCTTT
CDR3 protein: CASSLYRGITEAFF

V gene: TRBV11-2
J gene: TRBJ1-5
D gene: TRBD1
clone size: NA
CDR3 DNA: TGTGCCAGCAGCTTAGCGTCAGGGGGAAATCAGCCCCAGCATTTT
CDR3 protein: CASSLASGGNQPQHF

V gene: TRBV5-6
J gene: TRBJ1-2
D gene: TRBD1
clone size: NA
CDR3 DNA: TGTGCCAGCCGGGAACAGGGGCCATATGGCTACACCTTC
CDR3 protein: CASREQGPYGYTF

V gene: TRBV5-6
J gene: TRBJ2-1
D gene: TRBD1
clone size: NA
CDR3 DNA: TGTGCCAGCAAGACTCAACAGGGGGCAAAGCAGTTCTTC
CDR3 protein: CASKTQQGAKQFF

V gene: TRBV6-4
J gene: TRBJ2-3
D gene: NA
clone size: NA
CDR3 DNA: TGTGCCAGCAGTGACGCCGGGACTGGAGATACGCAGTATTTT
CDR3 protein: CASSDAGTGDTQYF

V gene: TRBV10-3
J gene: TRBJ1-3
D gene: NA
clone size: NA
CDR3 DNA: TGTGCCATCAGTGAGGGCTTGAGACGGGGATTTCCTGACTCTGGAAACACCATATATTTT
CDR3 protein: CAISEGLRRGFPDSGNTIYF

V gene: TRBV11-2
J gene: TRBJ1-3
D gene: TRBD1
clone size: few
CDR3 DNA: TGTGCCAGCAGCGTAGACAGGGGGCTCACTGGAAACACCATATATTTT
CDR3 protein: CASSVDRGLTGNTIYF

V gene: TRBV11-2
J gene: TRBJ2-2
D gene: NA
clone size: NA
CDR3 DNA: TGTGCCAGCAGCTTAACGGGAGATTATTCCGGGGAGCTGTTTTTT
CDR3 protein: CASSLTGDYSGELFF

V gene: TRBV6-1
J gene: TRBJ1-1
D gene: TRBD1
clone size: NA
CDR3 DNA: TGTGCCAGCAGTCACCCGACAGGGACTGAAGCTTTCTTT
CDR3 protein: CASSHPTGTEAFF

V gene: TRBV3-1/TRBV3-2
J gene: TRBJ2-1
D gene: NA
clone size: few
CDR3 DNA: TGTGCCAGCAGCCAAGAAAGCTTTCCCTACAATGAGCAGTTCTTC
CDR3 protein: CASSQESFPYNEQFF

V gene: TRBV5-1
J gene: TRBJ2-2
D gene: NA
clone size: NA
CDR3 DNA: TGCGCCAGCAAGACAACGAACACCGGGGAGCTGTTTTTT
CDR3 protein: CASKTTNTGELFF

V gene: TRBV4-2
J gene: TRBJ1-2
D gene: NA
clone size: NA
CDR3 DNA: TGTGCCAGCAGCGCGGGAAATGGGGGTGGCTACACCTTC
CDR3 protein: CASSAGNGGGYTF

V gene: TRBV9
J gene: TRBJ2-2
D gene: NA
clone size: NA
CDR3 DNA: TGTGCCAGCACGCCCCTAGCGTCGAACACCGGGGAGCTGTTTTTT
CDR3 protein: CASTPLASNTGELFF

V gene: TRBV7-2
J gene: TRBJ2-1
D gene: TRBD2
clone size: NA
CDR3 DNA: TGTGCCAGCAGCTCTACTAGCGGTTCCTACAATGAGCAGTTCTTC
CDR3 protein: CASSSTSGSYNEQFF

V gene: TRBV3-1/TRBV3-2
J gene: TRBJ2-7
D gene: NA
clone size: NA
CDR3 DNA: TGTGCCAGCAGCCAAGTAGGGCGGGTACCCACCTACGAGCAGTACTTC
CDR3 protein: CASSQVGRVPTYEQYF

V gene: TRBV4-3
J gene: TRBJ2-7
D gene: NA
clone size: NA
CDR3 DNA: TGCGCCAGCAGTCCCATACGAGGAGGCTACGAGCAGTACTTC
CDR3 protein: CASSPIRGGYEQYF